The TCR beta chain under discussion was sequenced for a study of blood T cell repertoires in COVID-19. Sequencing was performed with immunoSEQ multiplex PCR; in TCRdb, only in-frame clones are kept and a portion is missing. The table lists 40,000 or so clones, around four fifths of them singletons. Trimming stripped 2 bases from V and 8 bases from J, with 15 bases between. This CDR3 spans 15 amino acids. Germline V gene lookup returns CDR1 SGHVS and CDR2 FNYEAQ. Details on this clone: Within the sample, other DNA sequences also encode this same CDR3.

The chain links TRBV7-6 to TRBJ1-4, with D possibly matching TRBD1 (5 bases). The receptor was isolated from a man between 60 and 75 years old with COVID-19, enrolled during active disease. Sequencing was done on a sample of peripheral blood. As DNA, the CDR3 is TGTGCCAGCAGCTTATGGGGAAGGGACTCCGAAAAACTGTTTTTT. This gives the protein CASSLWGRDSEKLFF. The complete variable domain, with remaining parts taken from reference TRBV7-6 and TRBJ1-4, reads GAGVSQSPRYKVTKRGQDVALRCDPISGHVSLYWYRQALGQGPEFLTYFNYEAQQDKSGLPNDRFSAERPEGSISTLTIQRTEQRDSAMYRCASSLWGRDSEKLFFGSGTQLSVL.